The 20 T cell receptor beta chains reported below all come from one sample, sequenced in a study of blood T cell repertoires in COVID-19. Using immunoSEQ multiplex PCR, the repertoire was profiled, and TCRdb retains in-frame clones only, with some absent. Here the sample spans about 42,000 clones, about 70% being singletons. Sequencing input: peripheral blood. All receptors derive from a man in his sixties or seventies with active or convalescent COVID-19.

This clone was counted between two and nine times. This chain joins TRBV5-1 and TRBJ1-1; 8 bases map to TRBD1. V lost 0 bases, J lost 2 bases, and 15 bases stayed unmatched. This CDR3 is built from 19 residues. The germline V gene has CDR1 SGHRS and CDR2 YFSETQ. The CDR3 is CASSLDPGQAWGRNTEAFF. The CDR3 DNA reads as TGCGCCAGCAGCTTGGATCCGGGACAGGCCTGGGGCAGAAACACTGAAGCTTTCTTT.

The rearrangement uses TRBV3-1 (or the pseudogene TRBV3-2) and TRBJ2-1; no clear D gene. The CDR3 consists of 12 residues. V lost 3 bases to trimming and J lost 14 bases, with 14 bases between them. The germline gives CDR1 LGHDT, CDR2 YNNKEL (reference sequence). CDR3 amino acids: CASSQTGSLEFF. The CDR3 nucleotides read TGTGCCAGCAGCCAGACCGGGTCTCTGGAGTTCTTC.

This chain joins TRBV4-1 and TRBJ2-1; 14 nucleotides agree with TRBD2. The junction had 2 bases not matched to a gene; V was cut back by 0 bases and J by 7 bases. CDR3 length equals 16 residues. Per germline, CDR1 MGHRA and CDR2 YSYEKL. The CDR3 coding sequence is TGCGCCAGCAGCCAAGATCGGACTAGCGGGGGGAATGAGCAGTTCTTC. It translates to CASSQDRTSGGNEQFF.

The sample holds one count of this clone. The chain is built from TRBV7-9 and TRBJ1-1, with TRBD1 as a possible D gene (5 bases). CDR1 and CDR2 from the germline V gene are SEHNR and FQNEAQ (reference sequence). This CDR3 has 14 residues. The germline V and J ends were trimmed by 2 bases and 5 bases, with 12 bases remaining between them. The CDR3: CASSLLGVRTEAFF. The CDR3, as DNA: TGTGCCAGCAGCTTATTAGGGGTGAGGACTGAAGCTTTCTTT.

The V call is TRBV7-3, the J call TRBJ2-3; 8 bases agree with TRBD2. After removal of 2 bases from V and 5 bases from J, the junction contained 6 bases not matched to a gene. The CDR3 has 15 residues. CDR1 is SGHTA, CDR2 FQGTGA, per germline. The DNA for the CDR3 is TGTGCCAGCAGCTTAGGGACTAGAAAAAGAGATACGCAGTATTTT. This gives the protein CASSLGTRKRDTQYF. The full variable domain, with the rest looked up from reference TRBV7-3 and TRBJ2-3, is GAGVSQTPSNKVTEKGKYVELRCDPISGHTALYWYRQSLGQGPEFLIYFQGTGAADDSGLPNDRFFAVRPEGSVSTLKIQRTERGDSAVYLCASSLGTRKRDTQYFGPGTRLTVL.

The sample holds one count of this clone. The CDR3 DNA is TGTGCCAGCACTCCGGGACAGAATCAGCCCCAGCATTTT. Residues: CASTPGQNQPQHF. V gene TRBV7-8 combines with J gene TRBJ1-5, with 7 nucleotides matching TRBD1. Germline CDR1 is SGHVS and CDR2 is FQNEAQ. This CDR3 spans 13 amino acids. Germline trimming cut 7 bases from V and 4 bases from J; bases unmatched to any gene: 4.

This rearrangement joins TRBV2 to TRBJ2-5; possibly TRBD2 for D (6 bases). The CDR3 covers 19 residues. V gave up 1 base and J gave up 1 base, with 22 bases separating them. CDR1 and CDR2 from the germline V gene are SNHLY and FYNNEI. CDR3 nucleotide sequence: TGTGCCAGCAGTGAAGAATTTGGGGGACTTACGGGGACCCAAGAGACCCAGTACTTC. Protein sequence: CASSEEFGGLTGTQETQYF.

V gene TRBV10-3 combines with J gene TRBJ2-7; D unclear. The V end lost 11 bases, the J end lost 3 bases, and 14 bases lay between the germline ends. The CDR3 loop spans 12 amino acids. CDR1 and CDR2 (germline): ENHRY, SYGVKD. The CDR3 DNA reads TGTGCCTCATCAGGCGCAGGCTACGAGCAGTACTTC. It encodes CASSGAGYEQYF.

The V call is TRBV19, the J call TRBJ1-3; a possible D gene is TRBD1 (6 bases). The CDR3 is 17 residues long. The V end lost 7 bases, the J end lost 0 bases, and 19 bases lay between the germline ends. In germline, CDR1 is LNHDA, CDR2 SQIVND (reference sequence). The CDR3 spells CASTSQGRTVSGNTIYF. DNA for the CDR3: TGTGCCAGTACCTCCCAAGGCAGGACAGTCTCTGGAAACACCATATATTTT.

This chain joins TRBV10-2 and TRBJ2-1; 9 nucleotides line up with TRBD2. The germline gives CDR1 WSHSY, CDR2 SAAADI. J was trimmed by 9 bases and V by 3 bases; bases with no gene match: 0. The CDR3 contains 12 residues. In DNA, the CDR3 is TGCGCCAGCAGTGAAGCGGGGGGTGAGCAGTTCTTC. This sequence encodes CASSEAGGEQFF.

The gene calls are TRBV28 and TRBJ2-1; D is uncertain. Trimming removed 2 bases from V and 1 base from J, with 6 bases in between. CDR1 and CDR2 from the germline V gene are MDHEN and SYDVKM. The CDR3 spans 14 residues. CDR3: CASSLARSYNEQFF. DNA of the CDR3: TGTGCCAGCAGTTTAGCTAGATCCTACAATGAGCAGTTCTTC.

The chain carries TRBV15 and TRBJ1-3; D remains unclear. From germline, CDR1 is LNHNV and CDR2 YYDKDF (reference sequence). V was trimmed by 0 bases and J by 3 bases, leaving 15 bases between them. The CDR3 is made up of 17 amino acids. The CDR3 loop is CATSRDIRDDGGNTIYF. CDR3 nucleotides: TGTGCCACCAGCAGAGATATCCGGGATGATGGTGGAAACACCATATATTTT.

The count of this clone is one. The chain links TRBV28 to TRBJ1-5, with 8 bases lining up with TRBD1. Germline values: CDR1 MDHEN, CDR2 SYDVKM. Unmatched junction bases numbered 8, after V lost 7 bases and J lost 6 bases. The CDR3 totals 14 residues. CDR3 amino acids: CASTKTGVTQPQHF. The CDR3 region has the DNA TGTGCCAGCACCAAGACAGGGGTCACTCAGCCCCAGCATTTT. The whole variable domain, filled in from reference TRBV28 and TRBJ1-5, reads DVKVTQSSRYLVKRTGEKVFLECVQDMDHENMFWYRQDPGLGLRLIYFSYDVKMKEKGDIPEGYSVSREKKERFSLILESASTNQTSMYLCASTKTGVTQPQHFGDGTRLSIL.

The rearrangement joins TRBV7-9 to TRBJ1-6; D is uncertain. The CDR3 covers 13 residues. Trimming shortened V by 5 bases and J by 10 bases, and 12 bases separated the two germline ends. Looked up from germline, CDR1 is SEHNR and CDR2 is FQNEAQ (reference sequence). DNA for the CDR3: TGTGCCAGCAGCCAAGAGGCGATGTCACCCCTCCACTTT. Amino acids: CASSQEAMSPLHF.

This clone was observed a few times. The chain has TRBV7-3 and TRBJ1-1, with D possibly matching TRBD1 (5 bases). Between the trimmed V and J ends, which lost 3 bases and 3 bases, there was a span of 8 bases. CDR1 SGHTA and CDR2 FQGTGA come from the germline V gene. The CDR3 totals 13 residues. CDR3 protein: CASSFRVDTEAFF. In DNA, the CDR3 is TGTGCCAGCAGCTTCAGGGTTGACACTGAAGCTTTCTTT. The whole variable domain, filled in from reference TRBV7-3 and TRBJ1-1, reads GAGVSQTPSNKVTEKGKYVELRCDPISGHTALYWYRQSLGQGPEFLIYFQGTGAADDSGLPNDRFFAVRPEGSVSTLKIQRTERGDSAVYLCASSFRVDTEAFFGQGTRLTVV.

V and J are TRBV2 and TRBJ1-1; perhaps TRBD1 as D (5 bases). From germline, CDR1 is SNHLY and CDR2 FYNNEI. V gave up 7 bases and J gave up 0 bases, with 12 bases separating them. There are 14 residues in the CDR3. The CDR3 region is CASNRQSMNTEAFF. The CDR3 region has the DNA TGTGCCAGCAATAGACAGAGTATGAACACTGAAGCTTTCTTT.

V and J are TRBV5-4 and TRBJ2-2; 8 nucleotides match TRBD2. V dropped 7 bases and J dropped 3; count of bases not matched to a gene: 11. The CDR3 extends over 16 amino acids. Looked up from germline, CDR1 is SGHNT and CDR2 is YYREEE (reference sequence). DNA for the CDR3: TGTGCCAGCTCGATTGGCGGGGGGCCATACACCGGGGAGCTGTTTTTT. Amino acids: CASSIGGGPYTGELFF.

V is TRBV14 and J is TRBJ2-5, with a tentative D call TRBD1 (5 bases). The CDR3 contains 16 residues. Trimming pared 4 bases from V and 7 bases from J, leaving 22 bases between. Looked up from germline, CDR1 is SGHDN and CDR2 is FVKESK. The CDR3 reads CASSPNRLDPLVTQYF. DNA for the CDR3: TGTGCCAGCAGCCCAAACAGGCTTGATCCGCTTGTGACCCAGTACTTC.

The V and J genes are TRBV5-5 and TRBJ2-3; TRBD1 is a possible D gene (6 bases). V dropped 0 bases and J dropped 6 bases, with 20 bases sitting between them. Germline lookup yields CDR1 SGHKS and CDR2 YYEKEE (reference sequence). The CDR3 has 17 amino acids. The CDR3 spells CASSLASFTGTQDTQYF. DNA for the CDR3: TGTGCCAGCAGCTTGGCCTCCTTTACAGGGACCCAGGATACGCAGTATTTT.

This rearrangement joins TRBV5-1 to TRBJ2-3, with 7 bases fitting TRBD2. Germline-derived CDR1 and CDR2 are SGHRS and YFSETQ. Losses at the gene ends were 0 bases for V and 1 base for J; bases not matched to a gene: 5. The CDR3 is made up of 16 amino acids. In nucleotides, the CDR3 is TGCGCCAGCAGCTTGGCCTTGGCGGGGGGCACAGATACGCAGTATTTT. Translation: CASSLALAGGTDTQYF.